These 4 T cell receptor beta chains were all obtained from the same sample, sequenced in a study of T cells in Graves' hyperthyroidism and ophthalmopathy. TCR beta CDR3 regions were amplified from RNA. HTBI primers were used for first-round RT-PCR of the TCR CDR3. TCRdb used MiXCR to reprocess the multiplex PCR reads, holding one entry per CDR3 protein. The profile shows approximately 720,000 distinct CDR3 sequences, 18% of them singletons. Sequenced material: blood. The receptors shown here come from a woman aged 45-59 years with Graves' hyperthyroidism that later progressed to Graves' ophthalmopathy.

This clonotype occurred a few times. The genes are TRBV6-1 and TRBJ1-5, with 7 bases lining up with TRBD1. With V trimmed by 8 bases and J by 1 base, 11 bases remained unmatched. This CDR3 has 16 residues. Germline V CDR1 and CDR2: MNHNS, SASEGT. The CDR3 region has the DNA TGTGCCAGCGCGCCAAGTTGGGACAGAAGCAATCAGCCCCAGCATTTT. Translated: CASAPSWDRSNQPQHF.

This clonotype was counted only a few times. The V call is TRBV15, the J call TRBJ1-2; 9 positions agree with TRBD1. CDR3 length equals 16 residues. The J segment lost 7 bases and the V segment lost 5 bases, leaving 14 bases of the junction unmatched. The germline gives CDR1 LNHNV, CDR2 YYDKDF (reference sequence). The CDR3 nucleotides read TGTGCCACCAGCGGCGCCCGGGACAGGGAATCCGCTGGCTACACCTTC. Its protein is CATSGARDRESAGYTF.

This clonotype turned up a few times. The rearrangement uses TRBV6-6 and TRBJ1-6, with 9 bases lining up with TRBD1. Germline CDR1 reads MNHNY; CDR2 reads SVGAGI (reference sequence). The CDR3 is made up of 16 amino acids. The J segment lost 9 bases and the V segment lost 2 bases, leaving 8 bases of the junction unmatched. Written as DNA, the CDR3 is TGTGCCAGCAGTTACACCCAAGGACAGGGGAGTTCACCCCTCCACTTT. This encodes CASSYTQGQGSSPLHF.

In its sample, this clonotype was seen a few times. The chain links TRBV7-9 to TRBJ2-1; tentative D call: TRBD2 (5 bases). CDR1 is SEHNR and CDR2 is FQNEAQ in the germline V gene (reference sequence). V lost 7 bases, J lost 6 bases, and 22 bases lay in between. This CDR3 spans 16 amino acids. Here the CDR3 DNA reads TGTGCCAGCATCTCCCCGACCCGGAGGTGGCCCAATGAGCAGTTCTTC. Amino acid sequence: CASISPTRRWPNEQFF.